Here is one T cell receptor beta chain with its context. Its antigen is undetermined. The record originates from a study of OX40 agonist ivuxolimab in advanced cancers. Study findings and constraints: CD4+ and CD8+ T cells in blood underwent clonal expansion by week 6 at 0.1 to 3.0 mg/kg.

Sequencing used immunoSEQ multiplex PCR; TCRdb keeps in-frame clones, though not all of them. The table lists about 50,000 clones, around four fifths of them singletons, with around 1.3% in the top ten. V trimming: 4 bases; J trimming: 4 bases; junction bases outside the gene matches: 1. Germline V gene lookup returns CDR1 SGHTA and CDR2 FQGNSA. This CDR3 region has 15 residues. The source of this sequence is an adult with an advanced solid tumor such as melanoma, head and neck, liver or kidney cancer. This specimen consisted of CD4+ or CD8+ T cells sorted from blood, obtained in a trial of the OX40 agonist ivuxolimab. This rearrangement joins TRBV7-2 to TRBJ2-2, with 12 bases aligning to TRBD1. This chain's CDR3 is CASSWDRGLTGELFF. The CDR3 DNA reads as TGTGCCAGCAGCTGGGACAGGGGGCTCACCGGGGAGCTGTTTTTT. The full variable domain, rest sourced from reference TRBV7-2 and TRBJ2-2, is GAGVSQSPSNKVTEKGKDVELRCDPISGHTALYWYRQSLGQGLEFLIYFQGNSAPDKSGLPSDRFSAERTGGSVSTLTIQRTQQEDSAVYLCASSWDRGLTGELFFGEGSRLTVL.